This TCR beta chain emerged from a study of blood T cell repertoires in COVID-19. Background on the study: Samples came from the United States, Italy and Spain, spanning acute and convalescent COVID-19. PBMCs, B-cell-depleted T cells, or T cells were the source of the cDNA or gDNA that made up the material.

In the original workflow: Estimation of nucleated cell counts relied on the amplification of reference gene primers. Assay: immunoSEQ multiplex PCR; the TCRdb copy retains only in-frame clones and omits some. V and J calls and clone size come straight from that table; D and trimming were deduced from the DNA. Among roughly 340,000 clones listed, about 88% were seen once. V lost 4 bases, J lost 7 bases, and 10 bases lay in between. This CDR3 is built from 12 residues. Germline CDR1 reads SGHVS; CDR2 reads FQNEAQ. This clone was found once. Followed over time, Seattle patients had been enrolled while infection was active.

The receptor's source is a woman aged 65 to 85 with COVID-19, enrolled during active disease. The sample comprised peripheral blood. The chain links TRBV7-8 to TRBJ2-5; perhaps TRBD2 as D (6 bases). The CDR3 bases are TGTGCCAGCAGCTCCCTGGGGGGGACCCAGTACTTC. It encodes CASSSLGGTQYF.